This T cell receptor (beta chain) is drawn from a study of OX40 agonist ivuxolimab in advanced cancers. Study background: Treatment of patients was with ivuxolimab, an agonistic anti-OX40 (CD134) antibody. Every 2 weeks, patients received ivuxolimab intravenously, dosed at 0.01 to 10 mg/kg. Enrolled patients in dose escalation had cancers that were hepatocellular carcinoma, melanoma, renal cell or head and neck cancer.

Data came from immunoSEQ multiplex PCR; TCRdb stores just in-frame clones and leaves some out. Here the sample spans more than 60,000 clones, roughly 80% being singletons. Trimming stripped 1 base from V and 0 bases from J, with 10 bases between. This CDR3 spans 17 amino acids. Per germline, CDR1 SGHVS and CDR2 FNYEAQ. The gene calls are TRBV7-6 and TRBJ1-6; D gene ambiguous. The sample in question was CD4+ or CD8+ T cells sorted from blood, obtained in a trial of the OX40 agonist ivuxolimab. The receptor comes from an adult with an advanced solid tumor such as melanoma, head and neck, liver or kidney cancer. The CDR3 here is CASSLDIESSYNSPLHF. In DNA, the CDR3 is TGTGCCAGCAGCTTAGATATCGAGAGCTCCTATAATTCACCCCTCCACTTT. Together with reference TRBV7-6 and TRBJ1-6, the CDR3 gives the full variable domain: GAGVSQSPRYKVTKRGQDVALRCDPISGHVSLYWYRQALGQGPEFLTYFNYEAQQDKSGLPNDRFSAERPEGSISTLTIQRTEQRDSAMYRCASSLDIESSYNSPLHFGNGTRLTVT.